The entry that follows covers one T cell receptor (beta chain) sequence. The antigen remains undetermined. 5'RACE template switching with UMIs generated TCR beta cDNA. TCRdb reanalyzed the 5' RACE reads, giving one entry per CDR3 protein sequence and no DNA. The sample data list some 450,000 distinct CDR3 sequences. The source of the sample is a study of T cells expressing NK-cell markers. Study summary: Among the eight sequenced donors, seven tested HCMV-seropositive and one tested seronegative. Findings of the study overall: The study found dominant NKG2C+ clonotypes at about 1.0-7.5% of CD8+ T cells in about 6 donors.

The CDR3 has 13 residues. The chain combines TRBV12-3 or TRBV12-4 with TRBJ1-2. The sequenced sample consisted of blood T cells: a sorted CD56 or NKG2C T cell subset, CD4+ or CD8+ T cells, or bulk PBMC T cells (not recorded which). This sequence was found in a woman aged 18 to 75 in good health. CDR3 amino acids: CASSLGSEYGYTF.